This T cell receptor beta chain was sequenced in a study of blood T cells in healthy people across ages. The length of the CDR3 is 14 residues. The germline CDR1 and CDR2 sequences are LGHDT and YNNKEL (reference sequence). Trimming took 2 bases from V and 11 from J; bases not matched to a gene: 9. A J-beta primer mix and a sample-barcoded 5' primer were used in a second PCR of roughly 6 to 12 cycles. One entry per CDR3 protein results from TCRdb running MiXCR on the 5' RACE reads. The data hold about a million distinct CDR3 sequences, with roughly 51% observed a single time. The material sequenced was blood. The V call is TRBV3-1, the J call TRBJ1-2; 9 bases fit TRBD1. The receptor comes from an older woman in good health. Here the CDR3 DNA reads TGTGCCAGCAGCCAACCAAACACAGGGGGCGGTTACACCTTC. It codes for CASSQPNTGGGYTF. The full variable domain, with the rest looked up from reference TRBV3-1 and TRBJ1-2, is DTAVSQTPKYLVTQMGNDKSIKCEQNLGHDTMYWYKQDSKKFLKIMFSYNNKELIINETVPNRFSPKSPDKAHLNLHINSLELGDSAVYFCASSQPNTGGGYTFGSGTRLTVV.